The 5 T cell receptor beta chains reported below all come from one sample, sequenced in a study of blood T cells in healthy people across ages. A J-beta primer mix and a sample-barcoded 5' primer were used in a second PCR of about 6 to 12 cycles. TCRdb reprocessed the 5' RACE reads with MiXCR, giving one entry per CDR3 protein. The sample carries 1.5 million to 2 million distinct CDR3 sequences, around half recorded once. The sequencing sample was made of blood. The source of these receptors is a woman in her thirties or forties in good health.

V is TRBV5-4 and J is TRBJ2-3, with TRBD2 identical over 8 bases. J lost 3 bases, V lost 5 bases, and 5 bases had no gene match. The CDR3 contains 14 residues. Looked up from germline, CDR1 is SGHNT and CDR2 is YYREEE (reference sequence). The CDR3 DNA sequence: TGTGCCAGCAGTTTAGCGGGGAAGACAGATACGCAGTATTTT. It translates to CASSLAGKTDTQYF.

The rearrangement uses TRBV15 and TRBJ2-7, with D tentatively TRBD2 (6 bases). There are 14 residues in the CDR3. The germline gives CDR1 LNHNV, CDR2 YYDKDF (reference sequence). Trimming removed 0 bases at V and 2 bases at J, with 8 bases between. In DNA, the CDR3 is TGTGCCACCAGCAGAGAGGGGGGAACCTACGAGCAGTACTTC. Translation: CATSREGGTYEQYF. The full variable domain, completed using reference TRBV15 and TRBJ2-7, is DAMVIQNPRYQVTQFGKPVTLSCSQTLNHNVMYWYQQKSSQAPKLLFHYYDKDFNNEADTPDNFQSRRPNTSFCFLDIRSPGLGDTAMYLCATSREGGTYEQYFGPGTRLTVT.

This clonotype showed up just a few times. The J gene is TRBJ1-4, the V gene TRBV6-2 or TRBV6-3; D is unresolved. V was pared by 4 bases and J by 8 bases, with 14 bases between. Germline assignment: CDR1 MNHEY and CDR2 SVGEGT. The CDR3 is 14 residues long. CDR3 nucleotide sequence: TGTGCCAGCAGTTTCTCAGGAGAAGCCGAAAAACTGTTTTTT. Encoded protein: CASSFSGEAEKLFF.

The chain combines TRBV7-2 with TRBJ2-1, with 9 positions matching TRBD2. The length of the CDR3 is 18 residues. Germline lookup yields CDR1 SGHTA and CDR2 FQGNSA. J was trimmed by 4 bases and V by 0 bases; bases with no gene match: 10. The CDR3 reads CASSLARGGGALYNEQFF. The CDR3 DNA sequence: TGTGCCAGCAGCTTAGCGCGTGGCGGGGGGGCGCTTTACAATGAGCAGTTCTTC.

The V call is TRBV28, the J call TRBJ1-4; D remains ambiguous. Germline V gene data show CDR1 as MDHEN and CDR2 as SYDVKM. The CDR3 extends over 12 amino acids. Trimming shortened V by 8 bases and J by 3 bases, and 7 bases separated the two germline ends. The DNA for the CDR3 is TGTGCCAGCCGCTCGCCTAATGAAAAACTGTTTTTT. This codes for CASRSPNEKLFF.